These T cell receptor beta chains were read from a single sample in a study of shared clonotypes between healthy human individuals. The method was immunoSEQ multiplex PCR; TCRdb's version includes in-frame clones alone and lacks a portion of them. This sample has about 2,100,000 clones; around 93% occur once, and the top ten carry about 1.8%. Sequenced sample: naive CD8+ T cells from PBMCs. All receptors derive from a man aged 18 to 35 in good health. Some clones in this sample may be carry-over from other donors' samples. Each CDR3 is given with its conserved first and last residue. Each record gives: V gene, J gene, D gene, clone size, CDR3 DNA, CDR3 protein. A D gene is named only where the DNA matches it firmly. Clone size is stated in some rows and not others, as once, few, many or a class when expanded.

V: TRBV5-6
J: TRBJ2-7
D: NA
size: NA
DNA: TGTGCCAGCAGCATGACTGCTAATTCCTACGAGCAGTACTTC
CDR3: CASSMTANSYEQYF

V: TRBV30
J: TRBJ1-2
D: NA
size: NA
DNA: TGTGCCTCCTGGGCCAAGCAGGGGACCTTTAACTATGGCTACACCTTC
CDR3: CASWAKQGTFNYGYTF

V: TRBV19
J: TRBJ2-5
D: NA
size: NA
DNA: TGTGCCAGTAGTATAGGGTCTACGAGCGGAGAGACCCAGTACTTC
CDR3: CASSIGSTSGETQYF

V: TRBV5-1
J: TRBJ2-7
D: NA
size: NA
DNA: TGCGCCAGCAACGAATCACCCCACGAGCAGTACTTC
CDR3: CASNESPHEQYF

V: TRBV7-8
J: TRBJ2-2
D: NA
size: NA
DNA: TGTGCCAGCAGCTTAGGGGGGATATCTAACACCGGGGAGCTGTTTTTT
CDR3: CASSLGGISNTGELFF

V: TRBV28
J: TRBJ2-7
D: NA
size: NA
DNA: TGTGCCAGCAGTTTCGGGGAAGCCTACGAGCAGTACTTC
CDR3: CASSFGEAYEQYF

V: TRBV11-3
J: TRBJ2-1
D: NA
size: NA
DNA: TGTGCCAGCAGCTTATATAGGAATGAGCAGTTCTTC
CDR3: CASSLYRNEQFF

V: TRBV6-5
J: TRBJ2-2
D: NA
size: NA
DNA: TGTGCCAGCACCCAGGGTAGGGGAGGCACCGGGGAGCTGTTTTTT
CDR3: CASTQGRGGTGELFF

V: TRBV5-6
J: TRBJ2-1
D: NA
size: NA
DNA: TGTGCCAGCAGCTGGCCGGACCCCTACAATGAGCAGTTCTTC
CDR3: CASSWPDPYNEQFF

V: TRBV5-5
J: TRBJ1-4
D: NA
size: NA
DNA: TGTGCCAGCAGCTCTGGACAGACTGAAACTAATGAAAAACTGTTTTTT
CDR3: CASSSGQTETNEKLFF

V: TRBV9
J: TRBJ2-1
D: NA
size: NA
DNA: TGTGCCAGCAGCTCCCAACAGGATGAGCAGTTCTTC
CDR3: CASSSQQDEQFF

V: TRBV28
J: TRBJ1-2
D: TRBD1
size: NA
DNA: TGTGCCAGCAGTTCCCGGGACAGATTTCAAGCTAACTATGGCTACACCTTC
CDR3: CASSSRDRFQANYGYTF

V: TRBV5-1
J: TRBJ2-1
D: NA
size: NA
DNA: TGCGCCAGCAGCTGGGGTTCTAGCCACTCCTACAATGAGCAGTTCTTC
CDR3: CASSWGSSHSYNEQFF

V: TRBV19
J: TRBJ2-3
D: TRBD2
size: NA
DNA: TGTGCCAGTAGCATAGTCCGATACCAGATGTCTAGCGGGCTTTCAGATACGCAGTATTTT
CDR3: CASSIVRYQMSSGLSDTQYF

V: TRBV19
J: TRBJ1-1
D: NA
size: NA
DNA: TGTGCCAGTACTACGACAGACGCCAAGAACACTGAAGCTTTCTTT
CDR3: CASTTTDAKNTEAFF

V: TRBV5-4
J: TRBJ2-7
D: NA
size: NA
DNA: TGTGCCAGCAGCTTGTTTGGGACGCGGGGCCACGAGCAGTACTTC
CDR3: CASSLFGTRGHEQYF

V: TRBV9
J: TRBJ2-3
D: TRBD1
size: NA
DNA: TGTGCCAGCAGCGGAGGACAGGGTCTTGGCACAGATACGCAGTATTTT
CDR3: CASSGGQGLGTDTQYF

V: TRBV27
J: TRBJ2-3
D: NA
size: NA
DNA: TGTGCCAGCAGTTGGCTAGAGGGTGATACGCAGTATTTT
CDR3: CASSWLEGDTQYF

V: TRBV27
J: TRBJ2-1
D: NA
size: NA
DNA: TGTGCCAGCAGTTTAACTAGCTACAGCTCCTACAATGAGCAGTTCTTC
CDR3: CASSLTSYSSYNEQFF

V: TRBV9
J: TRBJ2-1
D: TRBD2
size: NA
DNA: TGTGCCAGCAGCGTCCAGGGAGGGCCCTACAATGAGCAGTTCTTC
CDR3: CASSVQGGPYNEQFF

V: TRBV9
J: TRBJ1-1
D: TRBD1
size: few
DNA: TGTGCCAGCAGCGACGATCCACAGGGGGCGGGCACTGAAGCTTTCTTT
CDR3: CASSDDPQGAGTEAFF

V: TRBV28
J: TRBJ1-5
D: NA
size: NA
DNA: TGTGCCAGCAGTTATGGCAATCAGCCCCAGCATTTT
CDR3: CASSYGNQPQHF

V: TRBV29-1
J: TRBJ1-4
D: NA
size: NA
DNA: TGCAGCGTTGCTGCAACTAATGAAAAACTGTTTTTT
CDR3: CSVAATNEKLFF

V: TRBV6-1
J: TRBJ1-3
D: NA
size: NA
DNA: TGTGCCAGCCCGGGGATTAACTCTGGAAACACCATATATTTT
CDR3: CASPGINSGNTIYF

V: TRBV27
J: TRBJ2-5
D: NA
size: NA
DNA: TGTGCCAGCAGTTTCTACGCCAGGGAAGAGACCCAGTACTTC
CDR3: CASSFYAREETQYF

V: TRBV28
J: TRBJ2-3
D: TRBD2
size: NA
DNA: TGTGCCAGCAGTCCCCCGACTAGCGGGCGATACACAGATACGCAGTATTTT
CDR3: CASSPPTSGRYTDTQYF

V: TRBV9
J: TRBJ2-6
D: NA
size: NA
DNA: TGTGCCAGCAGCGCAGGGATCTCTGGGGCCAACGTCCTGACTTTC
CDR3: CASSAGISGANVLTF